The sequence of this T cell receptor (beta chain) was determined in a study of blood T cell repertoires in COVID-19. This clone appeared a few times. Germline CDR1 SGHNT, CDR2 YYREEE (reference sequence). Trimming removed 4 bases from V and 7 bases from J, with 12 bases in between. This CDR3 has 12 amino acids. TCRdb keeps only in-frame clones here, not all; method: immunoSEQ multiplex PCR. The sample includes roughly 80,000 clones, around 79% of them seen just once. The sample comprised peripheral blood. The chain combines TRBV5-4 with TRBJ2-7; D unresolved. This TCR was sampled from a man older than 75 with acute or convalescent COVID-19. The CDR3 nucleotides are TGTGCCAGCAGCGTACAGAAACAAGAGCAGTACTTC. The encoded protein is CASSVQKQEQYF.